The entry that follows covers one T cell receptor (delta chain) sequence. One base away lies a much larger clone, so this may be a sequencing read error. This sample was included in a study of gamma-delta T cells after stem cell transplantation. This CDR3 spans 18 amino acids. Germline V gives CDR1 TVYSNPD, CDR2 GDNSRS (reference sequence). Trimming pared 1 base from V and 6 bases from J, leaving 27 bases between. TCRdb reanalyzed the RT-PCR reads using CATT. Of 11,000 or so delta-chain clones detected, less than 50% appear once; the ten largest clones hold around 2.8%. The V gene is TRDV3, the J gene TRDJ2, with D tentatively TRDD2 (6 bases). The sequence was obtained from a human donor. It is not recorded whose cells these are; they may come from a transplant donor. Sample: gamma-delta T cells. CDR3 residues: CAFKGSYVHGILAAQLFF. DNA of the CDR3: TGTGCCTTTAAGGGGTCCTACGTCCATGGGATTCTCGCAGCACAACTCTTCTTT.